The clone carrying this T cell receptor (beta chain) has just a few counts. Its antigen remains unidentified. The sample comes from a study of regulatory T cells in long-lasting Graves disease. Study overall: Antithyroid drug exposure in newly diagnosed Graves' patients had lasted under 3 months. Whole-study findings and limits: New patients shared 750 to 1,000 public clonotypes, and persistent patients shared more, with about 2,500. Investigators studied peripheral blood only, not thyroid tissue.

Germline CDR1 KGHSH, CDR2 LQKENI. CDR3 length equals 14 residues. The germline V and J ends were trimmed by 3 bases and 4 bases, with 13 bases remaining between them. Sequencing libraries for TCR beta were prepared with iRepertoire HTBI primers and Arm-PCR of CDR3 regions. TCRdb analysed the multiplex PCR reads with MiXCR anew, one entry per CDR3 protein. Of roughly 250,000 distinct CDR3 sequences in the sample, 15% to 20% were seen once. Regarding time point: newly diagnosed GD, antithyroid drugs for less than 3 months. After RNA was extracted from PBMCs, the TCR library was made from it. This sample also appeared in a second study, on T cells in Graves' hyperthyroidism and ophthalmopathy.

The J gene is TRBJ2-7, the V gene TRBV18; D is perhaps TRBD1 (5 bases). This receptor was identified in a woman aged 30 to 39 with Graves disease. The source material was peripheral blood mononuclear cells (PBMCs), sampled at new diagnosis, from a patient treated with antithyroid drugs. CDR3 nucleotide sequence: TGTGCCAGCTCACCTACAGGACCTCTTTACGAGCAGTACTTC. It encodes CASSPTGPLYEQYF. Full variable domain (outside the CDR3, taken from reference TRBV18 and TRBJ2-7): NAGVMQNPRHLVRRRGQEARLRCSPMKGHSHVYWYRQLPEEGLKFMVYLQKENIIDESGMPKERFSAEFPKEGPSILRIQQVVRGDSAAYFCASSPTGPLYEQYFGPGTRLTVT.